This is a list of T cell receptor beta chains from one sample in a study of T cell responses to AZD1222 COVID-19 vaccine. TCRdb's table, derived via immunoSEQ multiplex PCR, lists solely in-frame clones and lacks some. The table lists over 110,000 clones, roughly nine tenths of them singletons. The source was peripheral blood, collected 28 days after the second AZD1222 dose. The receptor source for this set is an adult who received the AZD1222 COVID-19 vaccine. Both conserved end residues are part of each CDR3. The D gene is left open where the match is weak. A row's size may be missing; if present it is once, few, many or a size class.

j_gene,v_gene,d_gene,abundance,CDR3aa,CDR3nt
TRBJ1-5,TRBV27,TRBD1,few,CASSLGTGGSISNQPQHF,TGTGCCAGCAGCTTGGGGACAGGGGGGTCGATTAGCAATCAGCCCCAGCATTTT
TRBJ2-2,TRBV10-1,NA,NA,CASSDSTFANTGELFF,TGCGCCAGCAGCGATTCCACCTTTGCGAACACCGGGGAGCTGTTTTTT
TRBJ2-5,TRBV7-2,NA,NA,CASRSVGGGETQYF,TGTGCCAGCAGGAGTGTGGGGGGCGGAGAGACCCAGTACTTC
TRBJ1-1,TRBV7-9,NA,NA,CASSPTPLMNTEAFF,TGTGCCAGCAGCCCCACCCCCTTAATGAACACTGAAGCTTTCTTT
TRBJ1-1,TRBV3-1/TRBV3-2,TRBD1,few,CASSRLPGQGKGNTEAFF,TGTGCCAGCAGCCGTTTACCTGGACAGGGGAAAGGAAACACTGAAGCTTTCTTT
TRBJ1-2,TRBV28,NA,NA,CASSLVFRERYGYTF,TGTGCCAGCAGTTTAGTTTTCAGGGAACGCTATGGCTACACCTTC
TRBJ2-1,TRBV30,TRBD1,NA,CAWSVGAKQGGNEQFF,TGTGCCTGGAGTGTAGGCGCAAAACAGGGGGGCAATGAGCAGTTCTTC
TRBJ2-3,TRBV7-2,NA,NA,CASSQSLDTQYF,TGTGCCAGCAGCCAAAGTTTGGATACGCAGTATTTT
TRBJ2-1,TRBV10-3,NA,NA,CAISQVSNEQFF,TGTGCCATCAGTCAGGTTTCCAATGAGCAGTTCTTC
TRBJ2-5,TRBV20-1,NA,NA,CSASGRGETQYF,TGCAGTGCTAGTGGCAGGGGAGAGACCCAGTACTTC
TRBJ1-3,TRBV7-8,NA,NA,CASSYDSLTGNTIYF,TGTGCCAGCAGCTACGACAGTTTAACTGGAAACACCATATATTTT
TRBJ2-5,TRBV7-3,TRBD2,NA,CASSLYGGDSQETQYF,TGTGCCAGCAGCTTATACGGGGGGGACTCCCAAGAGACCCAGTACTTC
TRBJ2-1,TRBV19,NA,once,CASSRDSQSSYNEQFF,TGTGCCAGTAGTCGGGACTCCCAGAGCTCCTACAATGAGCAGTTCTTC
TRBJ2-3,TRBV20-1,NA,NA,CSARIDTQYF,TGCAGTGCTAGAATAGATACGCAGTATTTT
TRBJ1-2,TRBV10-3,NA,NA,CAISDKGGGYGYTF,TGTGCCATCAGTGACAAGGGAGGAGGCTATGGCTACACCTTC
TRBJ2-7,TRBV19,TRBD2,NA,CASSTTSGSYEQYF,TGTGCCAGTAGTACGACTAGCGGGAGCTACGAGCAGTACTTC
TRBJ1-6,TRBV23-1,NA,NA,CASSQPVNQGYNSPLHF,TGCGCCAGCAGTCAACCGGTGAATCAGGGTTATAATTCACCCCTCCACTTT
TRBJ2-7,TRBV19,TRBD2,NA,CASSARTSGNTHEQYF,TGTGCCAGTAGTGCCAGGACTAGCGGGAATACCCACGAGCAGTACTTC
TRBJ2-2,TRBV6-2/TRBV6-3,NA,NA,CASSYFGRGNTGELFF,TGTGCCAGCAGTTACTTCGGCAGGGGGAACACCGGGGAGCTGTTTTTT
TRBJ1-5,TRBV19,TRBD1,NA,CASSRQGGNQPQHF,TGTGCCAGTAGCCGACAGGGAGGCAATCAGCCCCAGCATTTT
TRBJ2-1,TRBV29-1,NA,few,CSALRGDLNEQFF,TGCAGCGCTCTCCGGGGAGATCTCAATGAGCAGTTCTTC
TRBJ2-2,TRBV7-3,NA,few,CASSLGVPGELFF,TGTGCCAGCAGCTTAGGGGTACCCGGGGAGCTGTTTTTT
TRBJ2-3,TRBV5-1,TRBD1,NA,CASTDRVGTDTQYF,TGCGCCAGCACGGACAGGGTGGGCACAGATACGCAGTATTTT
TRBJ1-1,TRBV19,TRBD1,NA,CASRGQGAAEAFF,TGTGCCAGTAGAGGGCAGGGGGCAGCTGAAGCTTTCTTT
TRBJ1-3,TRBV11-2,NA,NA,CASSPGTISGNTIYF,TGTGCCAGCAGCCCAGGAACAATCTCTGGAAACACCATATATTTT
TRBJ2-5,TRBV3-1/TRBV3-2,TRBD1,NA,CASSQGGTGVETQYF,TGTGCCAGCAGCCAAGGGGGGACAGGGGTCGAGACCCAGTACTTC
TRBJ2-1,TRBV4-3,NA,NA,CASSQDPLDWSSYNEQFF,TGCGCCAGCAGCCAAGATCCCCTTGATTGGAGCTCCTACAATGAGCAGTTCTTC
TRBJ2-2,TRBV9,TRBD2,few,CASSVELAGNTGELFF,TGTGCCAGCAGCGTAGAGCTAGCGGGAAACACCGGGGAGCTGTTTTTT
TRBJ2-5,TRBV6-6,TRBD1,NA,CASSYTGARETQYF,TGTGCCAGCAGTTATACAGGGGCTAGGGAGACCCAGTACTTC
TRBJ2-2,TRBV7-7,NA,NA,CASSLFSSFENTGELFF,TGTGCCAGCAGCTTATTTTCGTCATTCGAGAACACCGGGGAGCTGTTTTTT
TRBJ2-7,TRBV5-1,NA,NA,CASSSIGGLSYEQYF,TGCGCCAGCAGCTCCATCGGGGGGCTCTCCTACGAGCAGTACTTC
TRBJ1-6,TRBV7-9,NA,NA,CASSSGLTLHF,TGTGCCAGCAGCTCGGGACTCACCCTCCACTTT
TRBJ1-5,TRBV5-8,NA,NA,CASSLGTAGPQHF,TGTGCCAGCAGCCTGGGCACTGCTGGGCCCCAGCATTTT
TRBJ1-4,TRBV2,NA,NA,CASSDGGPEKLFF,TGTGCCAGCAGTGACGGGGGGCCTGAAAAACTGTTTTTT
TRBJ1-1,TRBV6-5,NA,NA,CASRRGALDTEAFF,TGTGCCAGCCGCCGGGGAGCCTTGGACACTGAAGCTTTCTTT
TRBJ1-3,TRBV11-2,NA,NA,CASSQTSGNTIYF,TGTGCCAGCAGCCAGACGTCTGGAAACACCATATATTTT
TRBJ1-1,TRBV3-1/TRBV3-2,TRBD1,NA,CASSQDRATEAFF,TGTGCCAGCAGCCAGGACAGGGCCACTGAAGCTTTCTTT
TRBJ2-1,TRBV7-2,TRBD1,NA,CASSHSGTGGSEQFF,TGTGCCAGCAGCCACTCCGGGACAGGGGGATCTGAGCAGTTCTTC
TRBJ1-2,TRBV28,NA,NA,CASSAPQTANYGYTF,TGTGCCAGCAGTGCCCCACAGACCGCTAACTATGGCTACACCTTC
TRBJ2-7,TRBV7-8,NA,NA,CASSLGSSSLQSYEQYF,TGTGCCAGCAGCTTAGGGTCCAGCAGTCTTCAGTCCTACGAGCAGTACTTC
TRBJ1-5,TRBV2,NA,NA,CASRKIQDSNQPQHF,TGTGCCAGCAGAAAGATCCAAGATAGCAATCAGCCCCAGCATTTT
TRBJ1-4,TRBV3-1/TRBV3-2,NA,NA,CASSQVAHTQSEKLFF,TGTGCCAGCAGCCAAGTTGCCCACACACAGTCGGAAAAACTGTTTTTT
TRBJ2-5,TRBV11-2,NA,NA,CASSLLGYNQETQYF,TGTGCCAGCAGCTTACTGGGATATAACCAAGAGACCCAGTACTTC
TRBJ2-1,TRBV28,NA,NA,CASRPGGLSGYNEQFF,TGTGCCAGCAGACCTGGCGGACTTTCGGGCTACAATGAGCAGTTCTTC
TRBJ1-2,TRBV7-9,NA,once,CASSYLEDSYGYTF,TGTGCCAGCAGCTACCTGGAGGACAGCTATGGCTACACCTTC